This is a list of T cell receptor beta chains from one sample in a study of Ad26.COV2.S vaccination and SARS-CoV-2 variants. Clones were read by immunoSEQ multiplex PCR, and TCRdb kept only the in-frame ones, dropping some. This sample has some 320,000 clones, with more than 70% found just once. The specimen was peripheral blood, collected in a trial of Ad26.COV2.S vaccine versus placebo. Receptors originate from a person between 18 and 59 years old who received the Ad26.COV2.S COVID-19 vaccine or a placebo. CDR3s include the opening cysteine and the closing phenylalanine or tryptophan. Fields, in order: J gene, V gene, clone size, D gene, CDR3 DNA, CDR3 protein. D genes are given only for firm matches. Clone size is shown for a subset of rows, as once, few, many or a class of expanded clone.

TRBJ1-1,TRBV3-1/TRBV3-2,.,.,TGTGCCAGCAGCCAACGGCAGGCGAACACTGAAGCTTTCTTT,CASSQRQANTEAFF
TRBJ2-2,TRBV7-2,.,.,TGTGCCAGCAGCTCCGGGACGGCCGGGGAGCTGTTTTTT,CASSSGTAGELFF
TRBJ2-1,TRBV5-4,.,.,TGTGCCAGCAGCTTTAGCAGCAATGAGCAGTTCTTC,CASSFSSNEQFF
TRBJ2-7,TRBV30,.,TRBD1,TGTGCCTGGACTGCTTCGGGACAGAGCTACGAGCAGTACTTC,CAWTASGQSYEQYF
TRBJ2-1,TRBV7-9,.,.,TGTGCCAGCAGCTTCAGGACAAATGAGCAGTTCTTC,CASSFRTNEQFF
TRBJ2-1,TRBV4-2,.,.,TGTGCCAGCAGCCGTCAAGACAATGAGCAGTTCTTC,CASSRQDNEQFF
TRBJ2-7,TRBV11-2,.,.,TGTGCCAGCAGCTTAGTCAGGTCGGCCTACGAGCAGTACTTC,CASSLVRSAYEQYF
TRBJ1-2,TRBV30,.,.,TGTGCCTGGAGTCCCCCCGTGTCCGGGAGGTATGGCTACACCTTC,CAWSPPVSGRYGYTF
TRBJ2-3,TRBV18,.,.,TGTGCCAGCTCACCACTCGGACTCAATACGCAGTATTTT,CASSPLGLNTQYF
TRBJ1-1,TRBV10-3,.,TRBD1,TGTGCCATCAGTACGGGACAGGGGAACACTGAAGCTTTCTTT,CAISTGQGNTEAFF
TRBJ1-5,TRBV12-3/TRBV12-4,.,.,TGTGCCAGCAGTTTGGCTGCGGGTCAGCCCCAGCATTTT,CASSLAAGQPQHF
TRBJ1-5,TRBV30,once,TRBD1,TGTGCCTGGAGTATTAGGACAGGGGGAAATCAGCCCCAGCATTTT,CAWSIRTGGNQPQHF
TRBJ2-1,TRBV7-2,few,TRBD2,TGTGCCAGCAGCTTAGATCTAGCGGGGGCGGGTGAGCAGTTCTTC,CASSLDLAGAGEQFF
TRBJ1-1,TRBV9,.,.,TGTGCCAGCAGCGGGAGTGTGCTGGGGGATAATGAAGCTTTCTTT,CASSGSVLGDNEAFF
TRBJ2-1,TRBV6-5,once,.,TGTGCCAGCAGCCGATATCCTGGAGCCAATGAGCAGTTCTTC,CASSRYPGANEQFF
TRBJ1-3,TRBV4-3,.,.,TGCGCCAGCAGCCAAGCATATCAGACCTCAGCCATATATTTT,CASSQAYQTSAIYF
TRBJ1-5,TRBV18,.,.,TGTGCCAGCTCACCACTCGGCAGGTTAGGACAGCCCCAGCATTTT,CASSPLGRLGQPQHF
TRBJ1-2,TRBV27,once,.,TGTGCCAGCAGTAGTGCCTCCGGCCTCTATGGCTACACCTTC,CASSSASGLYGYTF
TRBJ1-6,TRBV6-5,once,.,TGTGCCAGCGGGTCCCCTCTCTATAATTCACCCCTCCACTTT,CASGSPLYNSPLHF
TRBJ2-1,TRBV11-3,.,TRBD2,TGTGCCAGCAGCTTAGGGTTAGCGGGGGGGCCGGCCAATGAGCAGTTCTTC,CASSLGLAGGPANEQFF
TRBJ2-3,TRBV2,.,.,TGTGCCAGCATGGGAGCCAGGGCCGCGGGTACGCAGTATTTT,CASMGARAAGTQYF
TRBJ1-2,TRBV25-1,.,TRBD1,TGTGCCAGCAGTGAATTGGACAGGGGCTATGGCTACACCTTC,CASSELDRGYGYTF
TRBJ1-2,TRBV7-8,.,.,TGTGCCAGCACCACCTTTGAGGGCCCGGTCTACACCTTC,CASTTFEGPVYTF
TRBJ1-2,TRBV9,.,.,TGTGCCAGCAGCCCCAGAATGGGAGAATATGGCTACACCTTC,CASSPRMGEYGYTF
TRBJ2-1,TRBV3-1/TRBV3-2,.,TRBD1,TGTGCCAGCAGCCCCTTGACAGGGGGCGGAAATGAGCAGTTCTTC,CASSPLTGGGNEQFF
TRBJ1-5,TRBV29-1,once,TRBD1,TGCAGCGTTGAAGGGCAGGGGGGCCAGCCCCAGCATTTT,CSVEGQGGQPQHF
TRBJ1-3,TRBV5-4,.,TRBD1,TGTGCCAGCAGCACGGGGACAGGGACTTCTGGAAACACCATATATTTT,CASSTGTGTSGNTIYF
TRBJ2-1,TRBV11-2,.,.,TGTGCCAGCAGCTTAGTAGTCGACGCCCAAAATCATGAGCAGTTCTTC,CASSLVVDAQNHEQFF
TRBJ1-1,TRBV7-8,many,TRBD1,TGTGCCAGCAGCCCTAGACAGGGGCCGAGCACTGAAGCTTTCTTT,CASSPRQGPSTEAFF
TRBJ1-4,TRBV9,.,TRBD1,TGTGCCAGCAGCTCGGGACAGTCAACTAATGAAAAACTGTTTTTT,CASSSGQSTNEKLFF
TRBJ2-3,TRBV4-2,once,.,TGTGCCAGCAGCCAAGGGGGGGCCGAGGATACGCAGTATTTT,CASSQGGAEDTQYF
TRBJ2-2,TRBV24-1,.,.,TGTGCCACCAGTGATTCCGGCGGAGGGAGGAGAACCGGGGAGCTGTTTTTT,CATSDSGGGRRTGELFF